The 6 T cell receptor beta chains reported below all come from one sample, sequenced in a study of T cells in Graves' hyperthyroidism and ophthalmopathy. The source material, RNA transcripts, was used to amplify TCR beta CDR3 regions. RT-PCR in the first round (using the HTBI primer set) targeted the TCR CDR3. TCRdb redid the calling of the multiplex PCR reads with MiXCR, one entry per CDR3 protein. The table includes about 420,000 distinct CDR3 sequences, more than 15% detected once. The specimen was blood. The receptors were gathered from a young woman with Graves' hyperthyroidism.

This clonotype occurred a few times. One end of the junction fails to match germline, which may point to a read error. The genes are TRBV7-8 and TRBJ2-2; D is possibly TRBD2 (5 bases). Per the germline V gene, CDR1 is SGHVS and CDR2 is FQNEAQ. The CDR3 covers 16 residues. The CDR3 sequence is CAGSLGGRGNTGELFF. The CDR3 nucleotides are TGTGCCGGCAGCTTAGGCGGACGGGGGAACACCGGGGAGCTGTTTTTT.

This clonotype was detected only a few times. With a much larger clone just one base away, this may be a read error. The chain couples TRBV12-3 or TRBV12-4 to TRBJ2-7, with D perhaps being TRBD1 or TRBD2 (5 bases each). The CDR3 sequence is 16 residues long. Trimming stripped 8 bases from V and 6 bases from J, with 26 bases between. In DNA form, the CDR3 reads TGTGCCAGCGGCCTAGCCCTGGCAGGGTTGATCGGCGAGCAGTACTTC. Its protein is CASGLALAGLIGEQYF.

This clonotype was seen at least ten times. The chain employs TRBV5-1 and TRBJ2-3, with a possible D match to TRBD1 (5 bases). The CDR3 consists of 17 residues. CDR1 is SGHRS, CDR2 YFSETQ, per germline. Trimming cost V 0 bases and J 0 bases, with 14 bases left between them. The CDR3 loop is CASSLAGQGTSTDTQYF. Written as DNA, the CDR3 is TGCGCCAGCAGCTTGGCCGGTCAGGGAACTAGCACAGATACGCAGTATTTT.

This clonotype was picked up many times. This chain joins TRBV7-2 and TRBJ2-2, with unresolved D. The V end lost 5 bases, the J end lost 5 bases, and 6 bases lay between the germline ends. The CDR3 runs to 12 residues. Germline V gene sequence: CDR1 SGHTA, CDR2 FQGNSA. DNA of the CDR3: TGTGCCAGCAGCCAGCGAACCGGGGAGCTGTTTTTT. Its protein product is CASSQRTGELFF. The variable domain in full, with the rest retrieved from reference TRBV7-2 and TRBJ2-2, is GAGVSQSPSNKVTEKGKDVELRCDPISGHTALYWYRQSLGQGLEFLIYFQGNSAPDKSGLPSDRFSAERTGGSVSTLTIQRTQQEDSAVYLCASSQRTGELFFGEGSRLTVL.

The chain combines TRBV6-1 with TRBJ2-5, with 8 bases lining up with TRBD1. J lost 4 bases, V lost 5 bases, and 6 bases had no gene match. The CDR3 extends over 14 amino acids. Germline V gene data show CDR1 as MNHNS and CDR2 as SASEGT. Here the CDR3 DNA reads TGTGCCAGCAGTTTCTCAGGGGGCGTAGAGACCCAGTACTTC. The encoded protein is CASSFSGGVETQYF.

This clonotype was counted at least ten times. V usage is TRBV2 and J usage is TRBJ1-1; possible D gene TRBD1, 5 bases. The CDR3 length is 13 residues. V was cut by 6 bases and J by 10 bases, with 18 bases left in between. CDR1 is SNHLY, CDR2 FYNNEI, per germline. CDR3 in DNA: TGTGCCAGCAGCCTAAGGGGCGGGGTCGGAGCTTTCTTT. This gives the protein CASSLRGGVGAFF.